Below, 6 T cell receptor beta chains from the same sample are listed, as sequenced in a study of T cell clonality in common variable immunodeficiency. Study observations and caveats: In common variable immunodeficiency, TCR beta chains reportedly carried fewer deletions and N-nucleotide insertions.

Antigen specificity for these receptors is unknown. Repertoires were generated with immunoSEQ multiplex PCR, while TCRdb's copy carries only in-frame clones and drops some. The sample holds around 13,000 clones, and no clone turns up only once. Sequencing was performed on peripheral blood mononuclear cells. The source is a human donor with common variable immunodeficiency.

This clone was counted ten times or more. The sequence runs out 3 residues before the end of the CDR3; the remainder is reconstructed from the germline J gene. The chain combines TRBV5-1 with TRBJ2-1, with TRBD2 matching over 11 bases. V shed 5 bases, J shed 8 bases, and the junction held 3 bases outside the gene matches. The CDR3 contains 13 residues. Looked up from germline, CDR1 is SGHRS and CDR2 is YFSETQ. This CDR3 is CASSELAGDEQFF. CDR3 DNA (partial): TGCGCCAGCAGTGAACTAGCGGGGGATGAG.

This clone was observed a few times. The read finishes 3 residues shy of the CDR3 end, and the germline J gene is used to complete it. The chain is built from TRBV19 and TRBJ1-1, with 9 bases matching TRBD1. CDR3 size: 18 residues. V lost 3 bases, J lost 1 base, and 12 bases stayed unmatched. The germline V gene encodes CDR1 LNHDA and CDR2 SQIVND (reference sequence). The CDR3 protein is CASSIMGGQGIGNTEAFF. CDR3 DNA (partial): TGTGCCAGTAGTATTATGGGAGGACAGGGGATTGGGAACACTGAA.

This clone was observed a handful of times. The read comes to an end 3 residues before the CDR3 does, leaving the germline J gene to fill in the end. The chain employs TRBV7-7 and TRBJ1-1, with a weak D call TRBD1 (6 bases). Germline V CDR1 and CDR2: SSHAT, FNYEAQ (reference sequence). The CDR3 covers 15 residues. The V and J ends lost 5 bases and 1 base respectively, with 14 bases between them. The CDR3: CASSPGTKTNTEAFF. CDR3 DNA (partial): TGTGCCAGCAGCCCCGGGACAAAGACGAACACTGAA.

Notes on this clone: The read ends 3 residues early relative to the CDR3; the germline J gene fills the gap. The chain is built from TRBV7-3 and TRBJ2-3, with 7 bases that match TRBD2. Germline CDR1 SGHTA, CDR2 FQGTGA. With 5 bases clipped from V and 2 bases from J, the junction kept 4 bases outside the gene matches. CDR3 length equals 14 residues. The part of the CDR3 DNA that was read is TGTGCCAGCAGCCCTAGCGGAATCACAGATACG. Translated, it gives CASSPSGITDT. The CDR3, in full, reads CASSPSGITDTQYF.

The table lists this clone with a few counts. The read gets to within 3 residues of the CDR3 end, and the germline J gene fills in the rest. The J gene is TRBJ1-2, the V gene TRBV30; D call uncertain. Germline values: CDR1 GTSNPN, CDR2 SVGIG (reference sequence). CDR3 size: 13 residues. The V end lost 2 bases, the J end lost 5 bases, and 12 bases lay between the germline ends. Partial CDR3 DNA: TGTGCCTGGAGTACCTCGACCGGGTATGGC. This translates into CAWSTSTGYG. The entire CDR3 sequence reads CAWSTSTGYGYTF.

In its sample, this clone was seen a few times. The observed sequence ends 3 residues before the CDR3 terminus, with the missing tail filled in from the germline J gene. The chain joins TRBV11-3 to TRBJ2-1; TRBD1 matches at 12 bases. Germline V lookup: CDR1 SGHNT, CDR2 YENEEA. The CDR3 consists of 14 residues. Trimming removed 4 bases from V and 9 bases from J; junction bases left unmatched: 4. The CDR3 is CASSSGQGASEQFF. CDR3 bases read: TGTGCCAGCAGCTCGGGACAGGGGGCAAGTGAG.